Each of the 6 T cell receptor beta chains below was sequenced from the same sample in a study of T cell clonotyping in hematopoietic cell transplantation. Assay used: immunoSEQ multiplex PCR; TCRdb lists only in-frame clones, some missing. In the table there are about 7,700 clones, approximately 94% of which are singletons. The input for sequencing was peripheral blood mononuclear cells, taken 30 days after allogeneic stem cell transplant. Receptor source: a male patient aged 60 to 75 who had an allogeneic stem cell transplant from an unrelated donor, so T cells may come from the graft donor. Some clones in this sample may be carry-over from other donors' samples.

This sequence joins TRBV6-5 and TRBJ2-7; TRBD1 might be the D (6 bases). The CDR3 loop spans 16 amino acids. The V end lost 2 bases, the J end lost 4 bases, and 18 bases lay between the germline ends. Per germline, CDR1 MNHEY and CDR2 SVGAGI. The chain's CDR3 is CASSYTSARGRYEQYF. The CDR3 bases are TGTGCCAGCAGTTACACTTCGGCCAGGGGTCGGTACGAGCAGTACTTC.

This chain links TRBV28 with TRBJ2-1; perhaps TRBD1 as D (5 bases). Germline V gene sequence: CDR1 MDHEN, CDR2 SYDVKM. This CDR3 contains 15 residues. DNA for the CDR3: TGTGGGGTGGTAGGTGGACAATCGACCGACAATGAGCAGTTCTTC. This translates into CGVVGGQSTDNEQFF.

This chain connects TRBV7-3 to TRBJ2-2; 8 bases match TRBD2. The CDR3 length is 17 residues. Looked up from germline, CDR1 is SGHTA and CDR2 is FQGTGA. The ends lost 1 base at V and 0 bases at J; junction bases unmatched: 4. CDR3 nucleotide sequence: TGTGCCAGCAGCTTAAGGCTAGCGGGCCCGAACACCGGGGAGCTGTTTTTT. It encodes CASSLRLAGPNTGELFF.

V and J are TRBV27 and TRBJ2-1; tentatively, D is TRBD2 (5 bases). This CDR3 region has 17 residues. Trimming took 4 bases from V and 4 from J, leaving 20 bases between them. Germline V gene sequence: CDR1 MNHEY, CDR2 SMNVEV (reference sequence). The DNA of the CDR3 is TGTGCCAGCAGTTCTCCGGACTCCTTATTGAGGTACAATGAGCAGTTCTTC. Translated, it gives CASSSPDSLLRYNEQFF.

The chain has TRBV19 and TRBJ1-2; TRBD1 is a possible D gene (6 bases). V lost 7 bases to trimming and J lost 4 bases, with 16 bases between them. CDR1 is LNHDA, CDR2 SQIVND, per germline (reference sequence). The CDR3 spans 14 residues. CDR3 region: CASISAGAIYGYTF. The CDR3 DNA is TGTGCCAGTATCTCAGCGGGGGCTATCTATGGCTACACCTTC.

This CDR3 reads CASSENGLVSETQYF. In nucleotides, the CDR3 is TGTGCCAGCAGCGAGAATGGACTAGTTTCGGAGACCCAGTACTTC. The chain links TRBV7-6 to TRBJ2-5; 7 bases match TRBD2. Germline loops: CDR1 SGHVS, CDR2 FNYEAQ. The CDR3 loop spans 15 amino acids. Trimming took 5 bases from V and 5 from J; bases not matched to a gene: 11. The full variable domain, completed using reference TRBV7-6 and TRBJ2-5, is GAGVSQSPRYKVTKRGQDVALRCDPISGHVSLYWYRQALGQGPEFLTYFNYEAQQDKSGLPNDRFSAERPEGSISTLTIQRTEQRDSAMYRCASSENGLVSETQYFGPGTRLLVL.